One sample yielded the 8 T cell receptor beta chains listed below, sequenced in a study of CD8+ T cells in alopecia areata. Treatment denoted: oral pan-JAK inhibitor, 5-10 mg twice daily. cDNA reverse transcribed from extracted RNA served as the sequencing template. TCRdb keeps only in-frame clones here, not all; method: immunoSEQ multiplex PCR. In the table there are fewer than 250,000 clones, around 43% of which are singletons. This sample comprised CD4+ T cells sorted from blood, obtained at approximately week 36, from a patient treated with tofacitinib. All receptors come from a human donor with alopecia areata.

The chain combines TRBV29-1 with TRBJ1-2; TRBD1 might be the D (6 bases). Trimming took 7 bases from V and 5 from J, leaving 23 bases between them. This CDR3 region has 15 residues. The germline V gene encodes CDR1 SQVTM and CDR2 ANQGSEA. CDR3 in amino acids: CSALWGPKGLYGYTF. The DNA for the CDR3 is TGCAGCGCCCTTTGGGGGCCCAAAGGACTATATGGCTACACCTTC.

The chain is built from TRBV2 and TRBJ1-2; 8 bases line up with TRBD1. The germline V gene has CDR1 SNHLY and CDR2 FYNNEI. The length of the CDR3 is 16 residues. V was pared by 6 bases and J by 3 bases, with 12 bases of the junction left unmatched. Here the CDR3 reads CASSARRGLGDYGYTF. In DNA, the CDR3 is TGTGCCAGCAGCGCCCGCAGGGGGCTCGGCGACTATGGCTACACCTTC.

J is TRBJ2-7 and V is TRBV27; 9 nucleotides agree with TRBD1. Germline CDR1 is MNHEY and CDR2 is SMNVEV (reference sequence). The junction had 15 bases not matched to a gene; V was cut back by 3 bases and J by 0 bases. This CDR3 region has 19 residues. Here the CDR3 reads CASSFYPAERQGDSYEQYF. For the CDR3, the DNA is TGTGCCAGCAGTTTCTACCCCGCCGAGCGACAGGGGGACTCCTACGAGCAGTACTTC.

This chain connects TRBV5-1 to TRBJ2-5; 7 bases agree with TRBD2. The length of the CDR3 is 14 residues. Germline-derived CDR1 and CDR2 are SGHRS and YFSETQ. With V trimmed by 5 bases and J by 4 bases, 8 bases remained unmatched. The CDR3 region has the DNA TGCGCCAGCAGTCACGCGGGAGCGTCAGAGACCCAGTACTTC. Translating gives CASSHAGASETQYF.

This CDR3 is CSAFTRGSSYEQYF. CDR3 coding DNA: TGCAGCGCTTTCACCCGGGGCTCCTCCTACGAGCAGTACTTC. This rearrangement joins TRBV29-1 to TRBJ2-7; the D call may be TRBD1 or TRBD2 (5 bases each). Per germline, CDR1 SQVTM and CDR2 ANQGSEA. Trimming removed 7 bases at V and 0 bases at J, with 16 bases between. The CDR3 loop spans 14 amino acids.

A few counts support this clone. The chain is built from TRBV29-1 and TRBJ2-5, with D perhaps matching TRBD1 (6 bases). CDR1 and CDR2 from the germline V gene are SQVTM and ANQGSEA. The CDR3 contains 13 residues. Deletions cut 5 bases from V and 5 bases from J, with 15 bases between. CDR3 protein: CSVIGQIRETQYF. In DNA, the CDR3 is TGCAGCGTTATAGGACAGATTAGGGAGACCCAGTACTTC. Using reference TRBV29-1 and TRBJ2-5 for the parts outside the CDR3, the full variable domain is SAVISQKPSRDICQRGTSLTIQCQVDSQVTMMFWYRQQPGQSLTLIATANQGSEATYESGFVIDKFPISRPNLTFSTLTVSNMSPEDSSIYLCSVIGQIRETQYFGPGTRLLVL.

This clone was seen a handful of times. V usage is TRBV5-1 and J usage is TRBJ2-5; D ambiguous. V was cut by 3 bases and J by 0 bases, with 6 bases left in between. The CDR3 length is 13 residues. From germline, CDR1 is SGHRS and CDR2 YFSETQ. CDR3 in amino acids: CASSSPHQETQYF. The CDR3 region has the DNA TGCGCCAGCAGCTCACCCCACCAAGAGACCCAGTACTTC. The full variable domain, in which reference TRBV5-1 and TRBJ2-5 provide the parts outside the CDR3, is KAGVTQTPRYLIKTRGQQVTLSCSPISGHRSVSWYQQTPGQGLQFLFEYFSETQRNKGNFPGRFSGRQFSNSRSEMNVSTLELGDSALYLCASSSPHQETQYFGPGTRLLVL.

This chain uses TRBV30 with TRBJ1-1; no firm D call. The CDR3 runs to 14 residues. Germline V gives CDR1 GTSNPN, CDR2 SVGIG (reference sequence). Deletions cut 2 bases from V and 6 bases from J, with 16 bases between. This chain's CDR3 is CAWSQWSAGSEAFF. DNA for the CDR3: TGTGCCTGGAGTCAGTGGAGCGCAGGTTCTGAAGCTTTCTTT. Together with reference TRBV30 and TRBJ1-1, the CDR3 gives the full variable domain: SQTIHQWPATLVQPVGSPLSLECTVEGTSNPNLYWYRQAAGRGLQLLFYSVGIGQISSEVPQNLSASRPQDRQFILSSKKLLLSDSGFYLCAWSQWSAGSEAFFGQGTRLTVV.